One and the same sample provided the 11 T cell receptor beta chains below, sequenced in a study of T cell changes during pregnancy in multiple sclerosis. Produced via immunoSEQ multiplex PCR; TCRdb's table is partial and in-frame only. The repertoire holds approximately 130,000 clones, with about 95% as singletons. Sequences were derived from peripheral blood, sampled after pregnancy. Every receptor here comes from a female donor with multiple sclerosis, enrolled in a pregnancy study.

V is TRBV28 and J is TRBJ1-5; 7 bases are shared with TRBD1. The CDR3 totals 15 residues. V trimming: 3 bases; J trimming: 4 bases; junction bases outside the gene matches: 6. The germline CDR1 and CDR2 sequences are MDHEN and SYDVKM. CDR3 nucleotide sequence: TGTGCCAGCAGTTTCTTCAAGGGGGCGAATCAGCCCCAGCATTTT. The encoded protein is CASSFFKGANQPQHF. Combining the CDR3 with reference TRBV28 and TRBJ1-5 gives the whole variable domain DVKVTQSSRYLVKRTGEKVFLECVQDMDHENMFWYRQDPGLGLRLIYFSYDVKMKEKGDIPEGYSVSREKKERFSLILESASTNQTSMYLCASSFFKGANQPQHFGDGTRLSIL.

The chain couples TRBV7-9 to TRBJ2-1, with a weak D call TRBD2 (5 bases). The V end was cut by 4 bases, the J end by 7 bases, with 11 bases between. This CDR3 spans 13 amino acids. Germline V lookup: CDR1 SEHNR, CDR2 FQNEAQ (reference sequence). CDR3 protein: CASSSGLRNEQFF. In nucleotides, the CDR3 is TGTGCCAGCAGCTCTGGACTTCGAAATGAGCAGTTCTTC.

This clone was seen once. The chain couples TRBV30 to TRBJ2-3; TRBD1 agrees at 7 bases. The CDR3 has 15 amino acids. Germline trimming cut 0 bases from V and 3 bases from J; bases unmatched to any gene: 6. Germline V gene data show CDR1 as GTSNPN and CDR2 as SVGIG (reference sequence). CDR3 DNA: TGTGCCTGGAGTGTCAGAACAGGGGATACAGATACGCAGTATTTT. The encoded protein is CAWSVRTGDTDTQYF.

The V gene is TRBV27, the J gene TRBJ1-5, with D possibly matching TRBD1 (5 bases). Trimming removed 4 bases from V and 4 bases from J, with 11 bases in between. Germline loops: CDR1 MNHEY, CDR2 SMNVEV (reference sequence). CDR3 length equals 14 residues. The CDR3 is CASSSLTGNQPQHF. Written as DNA, the CDR3 is TGTGCCAGCAGTTCCCTCACAGGAAATCAGCCCCAGCATTTT.

This sequence joins TRBV28 and TRBJ1-3; tentatively, D is TRBD1 (5 bases). V lost 8 bases, J lost 0 bases, and 11 bases lay in between. This CDR3 has 14 residues. The germline gives CDR1 MDHEN, CDR2 SYDVKM. CDR3 nucleotide sequence: TGTGCCAGCGACGGGGGAACCTCTGGAAACACCATATATTTT. Its translation is CASDGGTSGNTIYF.

The chain carries TRBV2 and TRBJ1-5; TRBD1 matches 9 bases. The CDR3 covers 12 residues. Trimming at V came to 8 bases and at J to 6 bases, leaving 2 bases not matched to a gene. The V gene's germline CDR1 is SNHLY and CDR2 FYNNEI. The CDR3 loop is CASDRGGQPQHF. Here the CDR3 DNA reads TGTGCCAGCGACAGGGGGGGTCAGCCCCAGCATTTT.

CDR3 nucleotide sequence: TGTGCCAGCAGCCAAACCCGACGGACAGGGGGTCACGAGCAGTACTTC. It codes for CASSQTRRTGGHEQYF. This chain connects TRBV5-8 to TRBJ2-7, with 10 bases fitting TRBD1. CDR3 size: 16 residues. V dropped 4 bases and J dropped 5; count of bases not matched to a gene: 12. Germline V gene sequence: CDR1 SGHTS, CDR2 YDEGEE. Full variable domain (missing parts from reference TRBV5-8 and TRBJ2-7): EAGVTQSPTHLIKTRGQQATLRCSPISGHTSVYWYQQALGLGLQFLLWYDEGEERNRGNFPPRFSGRQFPNYSSELNVNALELEDSALYLCASSQTRRTGGHEQYFGPGTRLTVT.

This chain uses TRBV6-5 with TRBJ2-2; 7 nucleotides agree with TRBD2. Germline CDR1 and CDR2: MNHEY and SVGAGI. V shed 1 base, J shed 5 bases, and the junction held 7 bases outside the gene matches. The CDR3 is 16 amino acids. The CDR3 loop is CASSYFPAGETGELFF. CDR3 DNA: TGTGCCAGCAGTTACTTCCCGGCGGGGGAAACCGGGGAGCTGTTTTTT.

To note about this clone: The sample contains more than one DNA sequence encoding this CDR3. The V and J genes are TRBV28 and TRBJ2-7, with D unclear. This CDR3 is built from 11 residues. The V gene lost 4 bases and the J gene lost 1 base, with 2 bases spanning the gap. CDR1 is MDHEN, CDR2 SYDVKM, per germline. CDR3 nucleotide sequence: TGTGCCAGCAGTTCTTCCTACGAGCAGTACTTC. Encoded protein: CASSSSYEQYF.

The chain is built from TRBV5-1 and TRBJ1-1, with D unresolved. The CDR3 is 13 amino acids. The V end lost 1 base, the J end lost 6 bases, and 10 bases lay between the germline ends. Germline V gene lookup returns CDR1 SGHRS and CDR2 YFSETQ. The CDR3, as DNA: TGCGCCAGCAGCTTGAACGTCGGGGCTGAAGCTTTCTTT. Translated: CASSLNVGAEAFF. Supplemented by reference TRBV5-1 and TRBJ1-1, the full variable domain reads KAGVTQTPRYLIKTRGQQVTLSCSPISGHRSVSWYQQTPGQGLQFLFEYFSETQRNKGNFPGRFSGRQFSNSRSEMNVSTLELGDSALYLCASSLNVGAEAFFGQGTRLTVV.

The chain couples TRBV15 to TRBJ2-7; 8 bases are shared with TRBD2. The CDR3 has 15 residues. In germline, CDR1 is LNHNV, CDR2 YYDKDF (reference sequence). V was clipped by 0 bases and J by 6 bases; unmatched bases: 7. The CDR3 loop reads CATSRDMSGSGEQYF. The DNA for the CDR3 is TGTGCCACCAGCAGAGATATGAGCGGGAGCGGCGAGCAGTACTTC. Supplemented by reference TRBV15 and TRBJ2-7, the full variable domain reads DAMVIQNPRYQVTQFGKPVTLSCSQTLNHNVMYWYQQKSSQAPKLLFHYYDKDFNNEADTPDNFQSRRPNTSFCFLDIRSPGLGDTAMYLCATSRDMSGSGEQYFGPGTRLTVT.